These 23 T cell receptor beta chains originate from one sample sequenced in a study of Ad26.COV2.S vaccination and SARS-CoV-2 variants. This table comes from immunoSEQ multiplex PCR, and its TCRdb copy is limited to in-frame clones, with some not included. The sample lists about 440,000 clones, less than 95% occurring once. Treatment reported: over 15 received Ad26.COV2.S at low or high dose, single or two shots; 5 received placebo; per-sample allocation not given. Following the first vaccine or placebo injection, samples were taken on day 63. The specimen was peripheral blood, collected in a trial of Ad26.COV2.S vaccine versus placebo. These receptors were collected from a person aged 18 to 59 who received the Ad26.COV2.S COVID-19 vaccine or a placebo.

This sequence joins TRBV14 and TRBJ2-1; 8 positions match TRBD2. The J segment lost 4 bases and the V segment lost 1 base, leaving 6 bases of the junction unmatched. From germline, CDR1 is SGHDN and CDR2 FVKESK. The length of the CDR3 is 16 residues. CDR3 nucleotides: TGTGCCAGCAGCCAAGGAACTAGCGGTTTTTACAATGAGCAGTTCTTC. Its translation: CASSQGTSGFYNEQFF.

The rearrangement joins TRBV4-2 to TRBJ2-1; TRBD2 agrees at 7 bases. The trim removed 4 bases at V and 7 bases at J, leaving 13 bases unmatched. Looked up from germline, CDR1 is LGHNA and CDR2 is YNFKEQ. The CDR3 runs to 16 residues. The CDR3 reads CASSPQTSSIWNEQFF. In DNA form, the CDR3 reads TGTGCCAGCAGCCCCCAGACTAGCTCTATCTGGAATGAGCAGTTCTTC.

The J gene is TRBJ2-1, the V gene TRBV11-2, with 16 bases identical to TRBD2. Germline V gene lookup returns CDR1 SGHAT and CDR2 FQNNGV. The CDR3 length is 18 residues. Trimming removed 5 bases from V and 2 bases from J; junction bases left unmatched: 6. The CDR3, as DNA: TGTGCCAGCAGCCCCTCAGGGACTAGCGGGAGGGCCTACAATGAGCAGTTCTTC. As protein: CASSPSGTSGRAYNEQFF.

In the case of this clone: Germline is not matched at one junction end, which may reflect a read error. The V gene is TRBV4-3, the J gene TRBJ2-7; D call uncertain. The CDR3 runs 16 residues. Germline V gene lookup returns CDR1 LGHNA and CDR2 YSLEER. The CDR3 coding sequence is TGCACCAGCAGCCAAGTCTCGGTCAACAGCTCCTACGAGCAGTACTTC. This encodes CTSSQVSVNSSYEQYF.

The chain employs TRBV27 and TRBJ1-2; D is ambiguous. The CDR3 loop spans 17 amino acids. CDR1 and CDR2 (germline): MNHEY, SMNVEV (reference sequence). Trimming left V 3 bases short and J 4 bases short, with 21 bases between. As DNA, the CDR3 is TGTGCCAGCAGTTTCCCGACGGTGGGGAAACGGAGCTATGGCTACACCTTC. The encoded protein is CASSFPTVGKRSYGYTF.

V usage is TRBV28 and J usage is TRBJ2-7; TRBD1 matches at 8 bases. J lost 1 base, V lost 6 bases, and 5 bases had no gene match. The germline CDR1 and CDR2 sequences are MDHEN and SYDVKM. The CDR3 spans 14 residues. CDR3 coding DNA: TGTGCCAGCAGCTTTAACAGGGGGTCCTACGAGCAGTACTTC. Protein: CASSFNRGSYEQYF.

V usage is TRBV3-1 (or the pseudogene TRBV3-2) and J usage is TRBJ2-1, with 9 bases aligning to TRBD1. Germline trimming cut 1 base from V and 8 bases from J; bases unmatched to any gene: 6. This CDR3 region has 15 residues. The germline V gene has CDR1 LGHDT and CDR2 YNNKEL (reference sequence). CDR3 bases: TGTGCCAGCAGCCAAGGGGACAGGGTCTTCGATGAGCAGTTCTTC. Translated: CASSQGDRVFDEQFF.

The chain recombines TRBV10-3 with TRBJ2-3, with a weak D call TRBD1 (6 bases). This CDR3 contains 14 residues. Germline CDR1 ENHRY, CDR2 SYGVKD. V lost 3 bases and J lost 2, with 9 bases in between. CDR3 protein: CAISDRDNTDTQYF. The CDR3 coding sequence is TGTGCCATCAGTGACCGGGACAACACAGATACGCAGTATTTT.

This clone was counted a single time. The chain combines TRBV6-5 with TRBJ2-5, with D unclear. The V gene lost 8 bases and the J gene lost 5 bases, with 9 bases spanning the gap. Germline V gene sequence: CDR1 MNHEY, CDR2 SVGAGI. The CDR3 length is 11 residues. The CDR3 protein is CASHGMETQYF. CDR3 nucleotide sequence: TGTGCCAGCCACGGAATGGAGACCCAGTACTTC.

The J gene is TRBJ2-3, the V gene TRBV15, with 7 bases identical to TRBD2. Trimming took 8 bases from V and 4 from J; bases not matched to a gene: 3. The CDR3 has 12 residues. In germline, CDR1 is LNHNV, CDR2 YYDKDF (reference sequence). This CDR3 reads CATSRGADTQYF. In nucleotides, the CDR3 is TGTGCCACCTCCCGGGGGGCAGATACGCAGTATTTT.

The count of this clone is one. CDR3 amino acids: CASSRGGADQPQHF. The CDR3 nucleotides are TGTGCCAGTAGCCGAGGGGGGGCGGATCAGCCCCAGCATTTT. The chain has TRBV19 and TRBJ1-5; a weak D match, TRBD1 (6 bases). Germline V lookup: CDR1 LNHDA, CDR2 SQIVND (reference sequence). Trimming stripped 6 bases from V and 5 bases from J, with 14 bases between. This CDR3 spans 14 amino acids.

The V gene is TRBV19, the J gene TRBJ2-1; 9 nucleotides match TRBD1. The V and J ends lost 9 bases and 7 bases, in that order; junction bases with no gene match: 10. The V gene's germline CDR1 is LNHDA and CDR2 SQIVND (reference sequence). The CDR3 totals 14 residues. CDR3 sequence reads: CASHRQGGVNEQFF. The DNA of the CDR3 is TGTGCCAGCCATCGACAGGGGGGGGTGAATGAGCAGTTCTTC.

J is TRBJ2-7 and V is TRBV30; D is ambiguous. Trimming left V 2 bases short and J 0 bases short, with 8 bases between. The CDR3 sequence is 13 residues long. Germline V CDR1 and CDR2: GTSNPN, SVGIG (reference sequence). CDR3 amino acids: CAWSRRSSYEQYF. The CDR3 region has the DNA TGTGCCTGGAGTCGACGGTCCTCCTACGAGCAGTACTTC.

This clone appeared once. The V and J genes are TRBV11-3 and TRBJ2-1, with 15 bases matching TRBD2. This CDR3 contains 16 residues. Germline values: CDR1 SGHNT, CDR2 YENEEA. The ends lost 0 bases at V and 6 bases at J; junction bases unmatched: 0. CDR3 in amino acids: CASSLEGLAGGNEQFF. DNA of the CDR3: TGTGCCAGCAGCTTAGAGGGACTAGCGGGAGGCAATGAGCAGTTCTTC.

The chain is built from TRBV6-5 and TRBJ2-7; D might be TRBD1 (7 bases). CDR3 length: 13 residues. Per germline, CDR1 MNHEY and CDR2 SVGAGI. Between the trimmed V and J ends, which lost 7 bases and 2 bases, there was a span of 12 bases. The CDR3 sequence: CASIPGGPYEQYF. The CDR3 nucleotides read TGTGCCAGCATTCCAGGGGGGCCCTACGAGCAGTACTTC.

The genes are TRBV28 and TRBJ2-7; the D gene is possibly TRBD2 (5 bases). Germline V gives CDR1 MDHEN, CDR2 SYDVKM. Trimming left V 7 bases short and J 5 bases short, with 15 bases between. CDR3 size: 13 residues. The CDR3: CASTLRGNDEQYF. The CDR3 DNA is TGTGCCAGCACCCTGAGAGGGAACGACGAGCAGTACTTC. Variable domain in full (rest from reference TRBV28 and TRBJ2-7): DVKVTQSSRYLVKRTGEKVFLECVQDMDHENMFWYRQDPGLGLRLIYFSYDVKMKEKGDIPEGYSVSREKKERFSLILESASTNQTSMYLCASTLRGNDEQYFGPGTRLTVT.

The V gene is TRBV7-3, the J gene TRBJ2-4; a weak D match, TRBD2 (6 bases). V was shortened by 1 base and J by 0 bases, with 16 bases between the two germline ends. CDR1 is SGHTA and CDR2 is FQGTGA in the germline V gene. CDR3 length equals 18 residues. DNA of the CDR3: TGTGCCAGCAGCTTAAGGTGGGACTTCCTTTTAGCCAAAAACATTCAGTACTTC. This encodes CASSLRWDFLLAKNIQYF.

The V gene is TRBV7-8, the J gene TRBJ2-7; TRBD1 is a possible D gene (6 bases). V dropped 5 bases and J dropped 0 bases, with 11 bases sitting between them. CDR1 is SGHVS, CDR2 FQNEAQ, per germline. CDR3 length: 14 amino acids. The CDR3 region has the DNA TGTGCCAGCAGCCCCCCAGGGGCCTCCTACGAGCAGTACTTC. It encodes CASSPPGASYEQYF.

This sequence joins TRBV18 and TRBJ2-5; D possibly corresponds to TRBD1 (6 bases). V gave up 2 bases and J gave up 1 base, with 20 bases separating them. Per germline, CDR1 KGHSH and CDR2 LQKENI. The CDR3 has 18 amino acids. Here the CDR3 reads CASSPLSTWGQGQETQYF. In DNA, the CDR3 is TGTGCCAGCTCACCATTGTCTACCTGGGGGCAGGGCCAAGAGACCCAGTACTTC. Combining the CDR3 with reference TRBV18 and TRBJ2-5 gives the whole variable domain NAGVMQNPRHLVRRRGQEARLRCSPMKGHSHVYWYRQLPEEGLKFMVYLQKENIIDESGMPKERFSAEFPKEGPSILRIQQVVRGDSAAYFCASSPLSTWGQGQETQYFGPGTRLLVL.

CDR3 sequence (DNA): TGCAGCGTCGTAGGACCCCCCGACGGGGGAAGCGTCGAGCAGTACTTC. This sequence encodes CSVVGPPDGGSVEQYF. The chain combines TRBV29-1 with TRBJ2-7, with D perhaps matching TRBD2 (6 bases). The CDR3 is 16 amino acids. Deletions cut 6 bases from V and 6 bases from J, with 27 bases between. CDR1 is SQVTM and CDR2 is ANQGSEA in the germline V gene.

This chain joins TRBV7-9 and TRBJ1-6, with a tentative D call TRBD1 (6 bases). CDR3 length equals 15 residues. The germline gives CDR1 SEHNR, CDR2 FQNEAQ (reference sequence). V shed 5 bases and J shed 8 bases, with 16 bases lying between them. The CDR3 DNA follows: TGTGCCAGCAGCCCAAGCGGGGGCGCGGATTCACCCCTCCACTTT. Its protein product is CASSPSGGADSPLHF.

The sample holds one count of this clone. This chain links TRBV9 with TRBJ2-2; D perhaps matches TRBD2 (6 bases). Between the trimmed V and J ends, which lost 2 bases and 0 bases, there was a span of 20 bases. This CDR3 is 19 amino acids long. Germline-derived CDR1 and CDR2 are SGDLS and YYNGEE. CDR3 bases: TGTGCCAGCAGCGTTTTGCCGGGGACTCGGGGAGCGAACACCGGGGAGCTGTTTTTT. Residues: CASSVLPGTRGANTGELFF.

The CDR3 DNA reads TGTGCCAGCAGTTTCTTACTGGGGGACCTTCCCTACGAGCAGTACTTC. Protein: CASSFLLGDLPYEQYF. The chain employs TRBV27 and TRBJ2-7, with D possibly being TRBD1 or TRBD2 (5 bases each). The CDR3 is 16 residues long. Trimming shortened V by 3 bases and J by 2 bases, and 17 bases separated the two germline ends. Germline CDR1 is MNHEY and CDR2 is SMNVEV (reference sequence).